This T cell receptor beta chain appears in the sequencing data of a study of identical twins. Findings of the study overall: Some out-of-frame alpha sequences were shared by twins, and these showed excess low generation probability.

TCRdb redid the calling of the 5' RACE reads with MiXCR, one entry per CDR3 protein. The data show approximately 230,000 distinct CDR3 sequences, roughly 7.1% seen once. As for this clonotype: The antigen is unknown.

This CDR3 comprises 16 residues. V shed 5 bases, J shed 2 bases, and the junction held 8 bases outside the gene matches. These same records also appear under a second study, on T cells expressing NK-cell markers. That paper adds: Source material for TCR beta repertoires consisted of sorted CD3+CD56+NKG2C+, CD3+CD56+NKG2C- and CD3+CD56-NKG2C+ T cells. Among the eight sequenced donors, seven tested HCMV-seropositive and one tested seronegative. The study did not resolve the HCMV specificity of expanded NKG2C+ T cell clones.

The TCR was taken from a woman under 30 in good health. V gene TRBV12-3 or TRBV12-4 combines with J gene TRBJ2-2; 7 bases line up with TRBD2. Input material: CD8+ T cells sorted from blood. CDR3 DNA: TGTGCCAGCAGTCTGCCGGGGGGTCTTAACACCGGGGAGCTGTTTTTT. It translates to CASSLPGGLNTGELFF.